This TCR beta chain was sequenced during a study of vaccination effects on CD4 cells after COVID-19. Here immunoSEQ multiplex PCR was the method, and the copy in TCRdb shows in-frame clones only, minus some. This sample has 65,000 to 75,000 clones; 70% to 75% occur once, and the top ten carry under 2%. Prior to sequencing, the ViraFEST assay stimulated PBMC with viral peptide pools, which expanded the antigen-specific CD4+ T cells. The culture ran for approximately nine days before CD4+ T cells were isolated. It was two doses of either the BNT162b2 or mRNA-1273 vaccine that participants received. To note about this clone: Its antigen is undetermined.

This specimen consisted of CD4+ T cells from PBMCs cultured with HCoV-229E spike peptides, obtained after COVID-19 vaccination. The source of this sequence is a human donor who received a COVID-19 vaccine.

The CDR3 reads CASSLAGRVGYTF. In DNA form, the CDR3 reads TGCGCCAGCAGCTTGGCCGGCAGGGTTGGCTACACCTTC. The chain employs TRBV5-1 and TRBJ1-2; tentative D call: TRBD1 (5 bases). CDR1 and CDR2 (germline): SGHRS, YFSETQ. Deletions cut 0 bases from V and 7 bases from J, with 10 bases between. The CDR3 totals 13 residues.